This T cell receptor (beta chain) comes out of a study of shared clonotypes between healthy human individuals. Each PCR replicate from the sorted subsets contained 150 to 250 ng DNA, which is about 31,000 T cell genomes. Profiling relied on immunoSEQ multiplex PCR, and the TCRdb table lists in-frame clones only, not all of them. The table lists approximately 840,000 clones, roughly 96% of them singletons. Germline CDR1 reads KGHSH; CDR2 reads LQKENI. The CDR3 has 17 residues. Between the trimmed V and J ends, which lost 3 bases and 0 bases, there was a span of 17 bases. Selected positively for CCR7 and CD45RO-negative, naive CD8 cells excluded terminally differentiated effector memory CD45RA+ cells.

The sequence came from a man under 40 in good health. The gene calls are TRBV18 and TRBJ1-1; possible D gene TRBD1, 5 bases. The sample consisted of naive CD8+ T cells sorted from blood. The CDR3 is CASSPRGLTGMNTEAFF. DNA for the CDR3: TGTGCCAGCTCACCTCGGGGACTTACCGGGATGAACACTGAAGCTTTCTTT.